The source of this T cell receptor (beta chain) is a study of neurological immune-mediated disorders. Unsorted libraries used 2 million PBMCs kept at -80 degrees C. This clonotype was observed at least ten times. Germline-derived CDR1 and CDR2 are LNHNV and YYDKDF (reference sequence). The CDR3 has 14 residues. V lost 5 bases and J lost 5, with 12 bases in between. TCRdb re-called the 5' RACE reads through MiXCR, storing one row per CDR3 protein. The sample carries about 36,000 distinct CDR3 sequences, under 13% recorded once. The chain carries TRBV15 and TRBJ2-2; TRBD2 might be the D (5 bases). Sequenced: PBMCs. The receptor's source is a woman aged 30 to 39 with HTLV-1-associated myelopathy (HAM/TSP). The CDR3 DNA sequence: TGTGCCACCAGCGGGGAGACTGAGACCGGGGAGCTGTTTTTT. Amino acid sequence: CATSGETETGELFF.